The T cell receptor (beta chain) described here comes from a study of T-cell memory formation after mild COVID-19. The CDR3 is 16 amino acids. V dropped 3 bases and J dropped 5; count of bases not matched to a gene: 9. TCR alpha and TCR beta cDNA libraries with sample barcodes and UMIs came from 5'RACE using constant-segment primers. Each CDR3 protein gets one entry after TCRdb re-called the 5' RACE reads with MiXCR. The sample holds roughly 170,000 distinct CDR3 sequences, about a fifth seen once. This clonotype appeared a few times. The antigen remains unidentified. Whole-study findings and limits: A subset of responding clones appeared in pre-infection memory, suggesting cross-reactive memory joined. Among contracting clones, CD4+ were mainly CM/EM and CD8+ enriched in EMRA.

Sequences were obtained from PBMCs or a T cell subset sorted from them (not recorded which). V gene TRBV12-3 or TRBV12-4 combines with J gene TRBJ2-3, with TRBD2 identical over 9 bases. The TCR was taken from a man in his late teens or twenties who had mild COVID-19 (a few samples of this study predate the infection). Cell type and time point are not known. Here the CDR3 reads CASSFAAGGPQDTQYF. The CDR3 DNA reads as TGTGCCAGCAGTTTCGCTGCGGGGGGGCCTCAAGATACGCAGTATTTT.